Listed below are T cell receptor beta chains from one sample, sequenced in a study of CD8+CD57+ T cells in acquired aplastic anemia. MiXCR, run by TCRdb on the reads, gives a single entry per CDR3 protein. The sample yields about 81,000 distinct CDR3 sequences, about half seen once. Sequenced: sorted CD4+, CD8+, or CD8+CD57+ T cells (not recorded which) from PBMCs. All receptors derive from a human donor in good health, serving as a control. CDR3s include the opening cysteine and the closing phenylalanine or tryptophan. A D gene is named only where the DNA matches it firmly. Rows give clone size only sometimes, using once, few, many, or a class for an expanded clone.

j_gene: TRBJ1-4
d_gene: -
v_gene: TRBV10-2
abundance: -
CDR3nt: TGCGCCAGCAGTCACACTCGACGGCTTAATGAAAAGCTGTTTTTT
CDR3aa: CASSHTRRLNEKLFF

j_gene: TRBJ1-5
d_gene: -
v_gene: TRBV3-1
abundance: few
CDR3nt: TGTGCCAGCAGCCAAAGTGGGCAGGACCATCAGCCCCAGCATTTT
CDR3aa: CASSQSGQDHQPQHF

j_gene: TRBJ2-7
d_gene: -
v_gene: TRBV5-1
abundance: many
CDR3nt: TGCGCCAGCAGCTTGGCCGCCGAAGGGTTCGAGCAGTACTTC
CDR3aa: CASSLAAEGFEQYF

j_gene: TRBJ1-2
d_gene: -
v_gene: TRBV29-1
abundance: few
CDR3nt: TGCAGCGCGCACAGTTTCGGGGGAAACTATGGCTACACCTTC
CDR3aa: CSAHSFGGNYGYTF

j_gene: TRBJ2-5
d_gene: TRBD1
v_gene: TRBV24-1
abundance: many
CDR3nt: TGTGCCACCAGTGACCCAGCGCGGACAGGGGCCGAGACCCAGTACTTC
CDR3aa: CATSDPARTGAETQYF

j_gene: TRBJ2-7
d_gene: -
v_gene: TRBV11-1
abundance: -
CDR3nt: TGTGCCAGCAGCTTAGTGGGGGCGCGGCGGGGGCGGTACGAGCAGTACTTC
CDR3aa: CASSLVGARRGRYEQYF

j_gene: TRBJ2-7
d_gene: -
v_gene: TRBV27
abundance: -
CDR3nt: TGTGCCAGCAGTTTAGGGGGTATCTTCTCCTACGAGCAGTACTTC
CDR3aa: CASSLGGIFSYEQYF

j_gene: TRBJ1-2
d_gene: TRBD1
v_gene: TRBV2
abundance: -
CDR3nt: TGTGCCAGCAGTCCCGGGACAGGGAAGGATGGCTACACCTTC
CDR3aa: CASSPGTGKDGYTF

j_gene: TRBJ1-3
d_gene: -
v_gene: TRBV25-1
abundance: -
CDR3nt: TGTGCCAGCAGTGAAGGCCACTCTGGAAACACCATATATTTT
CDR3aa: CASSEGHSGNTIYF

j_gene: TRBJ1-5
d_gene: TRBD1
v_gene: TRBV10-3
abundance: many
CDR3nt: TGTGCCATCAGTGAGAAAGGACAGGGGAGGGGGGCCCAGCATTTT
CDR3aa: CAISEKGQGRGAQHF

j_gene: TRBJ2-3
d_gene: -
v_gene: TRBV29-1
abundance: -
CDR3nt: TGCAGCGGCGAGGCAGATACGCAGTATTTT
CDR3aa: CSGEADTQYF

j_gene: TRBJ1-4
d_gene: TRBD1
v_gene: TRBV10-3
abundance: -
CDR3nt: TGTGCCATCAGTGATTCGAGGACAGGGGAAAAACTGTTTTTT
CDR3aa: CAISDSRTGEKLFF

j_gene: TRBJ1-1
d_gene: -
v_gene: TRBV10-3
abundance: -
CDR3nt: TGTGCCATCAGTGGACAGGCGGCGGGCACTGAAGCTTTCTTT
CDR3aa: CAISGQAAGTEAFF

j_gene: TRBJ2-2
d_gene: -
v_gene: TRBV24-1
abundance: -
CDR3nt: TGTGCGGCTGGGACCCTCACCGGGGAGCTGTTTTTT
CDR3aa: CAAGTLTGELFF

j_gene: TRBJ1-3
d_gene: -
v_gene: TRBV12-3/TRBV12-4
abundance: -
CDR3nt: TGTGCCAGCAGTTCCTCGCCTGGACGGTTCCCTGGAAACACCATATATTTT
CDR3aa: CASSSSPGRFPGNTIYF

j_gene: TRBJ2-2
d_gene: -
v_gene: TRBV10-1
abundance: many
CDR3nt: TGCGCCAGCAGTGAGTGGCCGGGCTCCACCGGGGAGCTGTTTTTT
CDR3aa: CASSEWPGSTGELFF

j_gene: TRBJ2-3
d_gene: TRBD1
v_gene: TRBV25-1
abundance: many
CDR3nt: TGTGCCAGCAGCCCCCGGGGAGGACAGGGAGGTTTACGGACAGATACGCAGTATTTT
CDR3aa: CASSPRGGQGGLRTDTQYF

j_gene: TRBJ2-3
d_gene: -
v_gene: TRBV3-1
abundance: -
CDR3nt: TGTGCCAGCAGCTCGAAGGATTGGGGAACAGATACGCAGTATTTT
CDR3aa: CASSSKDWGTDTQYF

j_gene: TRBJ1-2
d_gene: TRBD1
v_gene: TRBV10-3
abundance: -
CDR3nt: TGTGCCATCAGTGCGTCGGGACAGGGCGGCTATGGCTACACCTTC
CDR3aa: CAISASGQGGYGYTF

j_gene: TRBJ1-2
d_gene: TRBD1
v_gene: TRBV2
abundance: many
CDR3nt: TGTGCCAGCAGTGAAACCGGACAGGAATACTATGGCTACACCTTC
CDR3aa: CASSETGQEYYGYTF

j_gene: TRBJ2-7
d_gene: TRBD2
v_gene: TRBV24-1
abundance: -
CDR3nt: TGTGCCACCAGTGATTTGACTAGCGGGATACGTTCCTACGAGCAGTACTTC
CDR3aa: CATSDLTSGIRSYEQYF

j_gene: TRBJ2-1
d_gene: TRBD2
v_gene: TRBV6-5
abundance: few
CDR3nt: TGTGCCAGCGCCGGGACTAGCTACAATGAGCAGTTCTTC
CDR3aa: CASAGTSYNEQFF

j_gene: TRBJ2-7
d_gene: TRBD1
v_gene: TRBV12-3/TRBV12-4
abundance: many
CDR3nt: TGTGCCAGCAGTTTAGAGGACAGGGTTTTCGAGCAGTACTTC
CDR3aa: CASSLEDRVFEQYF

j_gene: TRBJ2-7
d_gene: TRBD1
v_gene: TRBV11-1
abundance: -
CDR3nt: TGTGCCAGCAGCTTAGCTGTCGGGACAGGGCTGTTCGAGCAGTACTTC
CDR3aa: CASSLAVGTGLFEQYF

j_gene: TRBJ1-2
d_gene: -
v_gene: TRBV12-3/TRBV12-4
abundance: many
CDR3nt: TGTGCCAGCAGTTTACCCAAGCACTATGGCTACACCTTC
CDR3aa: CASSLPKHYGYTF

j_gene: TRBJ2-3
d_gene: -
v_gene: TRBV6-9
abundance: few
CDR3nt: TGTGCCAGCAGTTATTCCAGAGCCCCCTTTACAGATACGCAGTATTTT
CDR3aa: CASSYSRAPFTDTQYF

j_gene: TRBJ2-3
d_gene: -
v_gene: TRBV20-1
abundance: many
CDR3nt: TGCAGTGCTAGAGGATATTGGGCGGGGAGCACAGATACGCAGTATTTT
CDR3aa: CSARGYWAGSTDTQYF

j_gene: TRBJ1-1
d_gene: -
v_gene: TRBV14
abundance: -
CDR3nt: TGTGCCAGCAGCCAACTGGGGGGCAGGACTGAAGCTTTCTTT
CDR3aa: CASSQLGGRTEAFF

j_gene: TRBJ2-1
d_gene: TRBD2
v_gene: TRBV20-1
abundance: many
CDR3nt: TGCAGTGCGTGGACTAGCGGGGGGAATGAGCAGTTCTTC
CDR3aa: CSAWTSGGNEQFF

j_gene: TRBJ1-1
d_gene: TRBD1
v_gene: TRBV11-1
abundance: once
CDR3nt: TGTGCCAGCGCTTTAGCCCCGGGACAGGGGGTACGGGGGCCTGAAGCTTTCTTT
CDR3aa: CASALAPGQGVRGPEAFF

j_gene: TRBJ2-7
d_gene: -
v_gene: TRBV11-2
abundance: -
CDR3nt: TGTGCCAGCAGCTCGACGGTTGACTTCGCCCTTGGGGAGCAGTACTTC
CDR3aa: CASSSTVDFALGEQYF

j_gene: TRBJ2-5
d_gene: TRBD1
v_gene: TRBV29-1
abundance: -
CDR3nt: TGCAGCGTTGAGACGGACAGGGGCCTCCAAGAGACCCAGTACTTC
CDR3aa: CSVETDRGLQETQYF

j_gene: TRBJ2-1
d_gene: TRBD1
v_gene: TRBV11-1
abundance: -
CDR3nt: TGTGCCAGCAGCCCGGGACAGGGGTATAATGAGCAGTTCTTC
CDR3aa: CASSPGQGYNEQFF

j_gene: TRBJ2-2
d_gene: TRBD2
v_gene: TRBV2
abundance: -
CDR3nt: TGTGCCAGCAGACAGAGCGGGGGGACCGGGGAGCTGTTTTTT
CDR3aa: CASRQSGGTGELFF

j_gene: TRBJ1-1
d_gene: -
v_gene: TRBV19
abundance: many
CDR3nt: TGTGCCAGTAGTATCATGAGGGGAGGCGATTCGCAAGGTGCTGAAGCTTTCTTT
CDR3aa: CASSIMRGGDSQGAEAFF

j_gene: TRBJ2-7
d_gene: TRBD1
v_gene: TRBV2
abundance: -
CDR3nt: TGTGCCAGCAGTTCCGGGACAGGGACCCACGAGCAGTACTTC
CDR3aa: CASSSGTGTHEQYF

j_gene: TRBJ2-5
d_gene: -
v_gene: TRBV19
abundance: once
CDR3nt: TGTGCCAGTAGTATGTCCAGGGGAGAGACCCAGTACTTC
CDR3aa: CASSMSRGETQYF

j_gene: TRBJ1-2
d_gene: -
v_gene: TRBV7-8
abundance: many
CDR3nt: TGTGCCAGCAGCTTAGCCGGCGAGCGTGGCTACACCTTC
CDR3aa: CASSLAGERGYTF

j_gene: TRBJ2-4
d_gene: -
v_gene: TRBV10-2
abundance: many
CDR3nt: TGCGCCAGCAGTGAAGCCCTGGTAGAAAACATTCAGTACTTC
CDR3aa: CASSEALVENIQYF

j_gene: TRBJ2-3
d_gene: TRBD2
v_gene: TRBV11-1
abundance: few
CDR3nt: TGTGCCAGCAGCGGGACTAGCGGGGACAAGCGGACGAATACGCAGTATTTT
CDR3aa: CASSGTSGDKRTNTQYF

j_gene: TRBJ1-6
d_gene: -
v_gene: TRBV19
abundance: once
CDR3nt: TGTGCCAGTAGCAGGGACCGGGGAACTTCACCCCTCCACTTT
CDR3aa: CASSRDRGTSPLHF

j_gene: TRBJ2-2
d_gene: -
v_gene: TRBV11-1
abundance: -
CDR3nt: TGTGCCAGCAGACTTCCCGTGGGGCCGAACACCGGGGAGCTGTTTTTT
CDR3aa: CASRLPVGPNTGELFF

j_gene: TRBJ2-1
d_gene: TRBD1
v_gene: TRBV15
abundance: -
CDR3nt: TGTGCCACCAGCATAGGGGGACAGGGTCGCAACAATGAGCAGTTCTTC
CDR3aa: CATSIGGQGRNNEQFF

j_gene: TRBJ2-1
d_gene: -
v_gene: TRBV11-2
abundance: -
CDR3nt: TGTGCCAGCAGCTTAGAAAGCCCATTAAGCGGGCAGTTCTTC
CDR3aa: CASSLESPLSGQFF

j_gene: TRBJ2-1
d_gene: TRBD2
v_gene: TRBV6-4
abundance: -
CDR3nt: TGTGCCAGCAGTGACTCTAGCGGGAGCGATGAGCAGTTCTTC
CDR3aa: CASSDSSGSDEQFF